This TCR beta chain appears in the sequencing data of a study of OX40 agonist ivuxolimab in advanced cancers. Study in general: Patients in the trial were receiving intravenous ivuxolimab every 2 weeks, at doses of 0.01 to 10 mg/kg.

Anyone with autoimmune disease history or systemic immunosuppression was excluded. Germline CDR1 reads PRHDT; CDR2 reads FYEKMQ (reference sequence). The CDR3 is 14 residues long. V dropped 5 bases and J dropped 7; count of bases not matched to a gene: 7. This clone was picked up a small number of times. The target antigen is unknown. Sequenced by immunoSEQ multiplex PCR; TCRdb stores in-frame clones only, minus some. The table lists 45,000 to 65,000 clones, roughly four fifths of them singletons. General study findings and limits: Clonal expansion from baseline to week 6 occurred in both CD4+ and CD8+ T cells. Researchers report that CD8+ T cells had, on average, more expanded clones than CD4+.

The receptor comes from an adult with an advanced solid tumor such as melanoma, head and neck, liver or kidney cancer. J is TRBJ1-3 and V is TRBV13; 8 nucleotides line up with TRBD1. Here the sequenced sample was CD4+ or CD8+ T cells sorted from blood, taken in a trial of the OX40 agonist ivuxolimab. In nucleotides, the CDR3 is TGTGCCAGCAGCCCCTACCGACAGGGGAACACCATATATTTT. Amino acids: CASSPYRQGNTIYF.